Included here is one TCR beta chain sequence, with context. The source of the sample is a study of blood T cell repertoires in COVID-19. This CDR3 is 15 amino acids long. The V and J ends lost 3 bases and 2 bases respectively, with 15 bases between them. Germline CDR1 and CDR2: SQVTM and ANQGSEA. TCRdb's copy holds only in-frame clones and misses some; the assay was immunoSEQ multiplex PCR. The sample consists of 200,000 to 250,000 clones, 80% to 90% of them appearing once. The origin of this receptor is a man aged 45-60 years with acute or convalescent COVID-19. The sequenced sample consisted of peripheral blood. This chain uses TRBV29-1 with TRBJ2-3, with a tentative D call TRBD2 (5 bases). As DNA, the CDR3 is TGCAGCGTTGACGCGCGGGTCGGGAACACAGATACGCAGTATTTT. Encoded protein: CSVDARVGNTDTQYF.